This passage covers 10 T cell receptor beta chains from one sample sequenced in a study of T cell responses to AZD1222 COVID-19 vaccine. The table came from immunoSEQ multiplex PCR; TCRdb's copy has only in-frame clones and leaves some out. The sample records about 150,000 clones, approximately 87% being singletons. The material sequenced was peripheral blood, taken on day 0 of MenACWY control vaccination. Receptors were obtained from an adult in good health.

This clone was picked up one time. The chain uses TRBV7-8 and TRBJ1-6, with D unresolved. Trimming shortened V by 5 bases and J by 11 bases, and 13 bases separated the two germline ends. The CDR3 has 13 residues. The germline V gene encodes CDR1 SGHVS and CDR2 FQNEAQ. CDR3 bases: TGTGCCAGCAGCCCCCAGCATACCCCACCCCTCCACTTT. It specifies CASSPQHTPPLHF.

This chain uses TRBV6-5 with TRBJ1-5, with D possibly being TRBD1 (5 bases). Germline lookup yields CDR1 MNHEY and CDR2 SVGAGI. V lost 6 bases and J lost 11, with 20 bases in between. The CDR3 is 14 amino acids. This CDR3 is CASRVRWGSLAQHF. The CDR3, as DNA: TGTGCCAGCAGGGTCAGGTGGGGCTCATTGGCCCAGCATTTT.

This clone showed up just once. The rearrangement joins TRBV7-2 to TRBJ2-1; D is unresolved. The CDR3 is 13 amino acids. With 1 base removed from V and 3 bases from J, the gap between germline ends came to 4 bases. CDR1 and CDR2 from the germline V gene are SGHTA and FQGNSA. As DNA, the CDR3 is TGTGCCAGCAGCTTAGTACACTACAATGAGCAGTTCTTC. It specifies CASSLVHYNEQFF. The entire variable domain, with the rest obtained from reference TRBV7-2 and TRBJ2-1, is as follows: GAGVSQSPSNKVTEKGKDVELRCDPISGHTALYWYRQSLGQGLEFLIYFQGNSAPDKSGLPSDRFSAERTGGSVSTLTIQRTQQEDSAVYLCASSLVHYNEQFFGPGTRLTVL.

The rearrangement joins TRBV11-2 to TRBJ1-2; tentative D call: TRBD1 (6 bases). This CDR3 has 13 amino acids. Germline V CDR1 and CDR2: SGHAT, FQNNGV. Trimming took 9 bases from V and 5 from J, leaving 16 bases between them. The CDR3 coding sequence is TGTGCCAGTCTGCCGGACAGCCTATATGGCTACACCTTC. As protein: CASLPDSLYGYTF.

The chain combines TRBV27 with TRBJ1-2; 9 positions agree with TRBD1. Trimming at V came to 0 bases and at J to 8 bases, leaving 4 bases not matched to a gene. This CDR3 has 14 residues. Germline CDR1 reads MNHEY; CDR2 reads SMNVEV (reference sequence). The CDR3 reads CASSLSTGGEGYTF. The CDR3 region has the DNA TGTGCCAGCAGTTTATCGACAGGGGGTGAGGGCTACACCTTC.

This chain uses TRBV4-1 with TRBJ2-7; 7 bases line up with TRBD2. The CDR3 sequence is 13 residues long. Germline CDR1 and CDR2: MGHRA and YSYEKL. Trimming removed 1 base from V and 7 bases from J; junction bases left unmatched: 4. The CDR3 here is CASSQGLAGEQYF. The CDR3, as DNA: TGCGCCAGCAGCCAAGGACTAGCAGGGGAGCAGTACTTC.

The rearrangement links TRBV14 to TRBJ2-5; D is possibly TRBD2 (5 bases). The CDR3 spans 15 residues. CDR1 and CDR2 (germline): SGHDN, FVKESK. V lost 0 bases to trimming and J lost 5 bases, with 13 bases between them. The CDR3 coding sequence is TGTGCCAGCAGCCAAGATCTCAGTGAGCGGGAGACCCAGTACTTC. Amino acid sequence: CASSQDLSERETQYF.

Points on this clone: One junction end disagrees with the germline gene, perhaps due to a read error. This chain uses TRBV9 with TRBJ1-3; no reliable D call. The CDR3 has 9 residues. CDR1 SGDLS and CDR2 YYNGEE come from the germline V gene. CDR3 amino acids: CASSVDGPF. Written as DNA, the CDR3 is TGTGCCAGCAGCGTAGATGGTCCTTTT.

The rearrangement links TRBV19 to TRBJ2-5, with TRBD1 matching 9 bases. V trimming: 3 bases; J trimming: 5 bases; junction bases outside the gene matches: 4. There are 14 residues in the CDR3. Germline V lookup: CDR1 LNHDA, CDR2 SQIVND (reference sequence). The CDR3 protein is CASSIGTGRETQYF. CDR3 nucleotides: TGTGCCAGTAGTATTGGGACAGGGAGGGAGACCCAGTACTTC.

The table lists this clone with a few counts. The CDR3 bases are TGTGCCAGCAGCTTAGTCACAGGGGGCACCCCCCCCACACTTAATGAGCAGTTCTTC. It translates to CASSLVTGGTPPTLNEQFF. V and J are TRBV7-6 and TRBJ2-1, with 9 bases aligning to TRBD1. The CDR3 consists of 19 residues. The V and J ends lost 1 base and 7 bases, in that order; junction bases with no gene match: 17. Germline CDR1 SGHVS, CDR2 FNYEAQ.